This T cell receptor beta chain was recorded in a study of cytomegalovirus exposure and HLA in healthy donors. PCR involved 60 Vbeta and 13 Jbeta primers. Libraries were prepared by immunoSEQ multiplex PCR; TCRdb keeps only in-frame clonotypes and omits some of them. The sample has more than 150,000 clones; over 75% are singletons. The CDR3 is 15 amino acids. CDR1 SGHRS and CDR2 YFSETQ come from the germline V gene. V was shortened by 5 bases and J by 5 bases, with 19 bases between the two germline ends. V and J are TRBV5-1 and TRBJ2-5; possibly TRBD2 for D (7 bases). Sequencing used PBMCs. This TCR was sampled from a man aged 18-30 years in good health and CMV-seropositive. The CDR3 is CASSKARKGGETQYF. CDR3 bases: TGCGCCAGCAGTAAAGCCCGTAAGGGGGGGGAGACCCAGTACTTC.